This T cell receptor (beta chain) came from a study of blood T cells in healthy people across ages. CDR1 SGHRS and CDR2 YFSETQ come from the germline V gene. The length of the CDR3 is 14 residues. A sample-barcoded 5' primer and a J-beta primer mix were used in a second PCR of about 7 to 12 cycles. TCRdb re-called the 5' RACE reads with MiXCR, one entry per CDR3 protein. The sample records more than 900,000 distinct CDR3 sequences, under 35% being singletons. The sample was also reused in another study, on T cells of mothers and their children. That source notes: The donor cohort consisted of a few healthy Caucasian mothers and their six children.

The sequence came from a woman in her forties in good health. Sample: blood. The rearrangement links TRBV5-1 to TRBJ2-4, with D maybe TRBD1 (5 bases). Near its end, the DNA agrees better with TRBJ2-7, so the J call may be wrong. CDR3 coding DNA: TGCGCCAGCAGCTTGGTAGCAGGGCCCTCCGAGCAGTACTTC. It translates to CASSLVAGPSEQYF.